This TCR beta chain was found in a study of cytomegalovirus exposure and HLA in healthy donors. Study-wide results and limits: For TCR beta chains, V- and J-gene trimming was later linked to a missense DCLRE1C variant.

Unrecorded immune exposures were likely, despite nominal health at sampling. 60 Vbeta and 13 Jbeta primers were used in PCR. The table came from immunoSEQ multiplex PCR; TCRdb's copy has only in-frame clones and leaves some out. In the table there are fewer than 130,000 clones, approximately 70% of which are singletons. Worth noting for this clone: The antigen remains unidentified.

This CDR3 comprises 12 residues. Germline V gives CDR1 SGHNT, CDR2 YYREEE (reference sequence). The J segment lost 16 bases and the V segment lost 5 bases, leaving 8 bases of the junction unmatched. The receptor comes from a man aged 25-40 years in good health and CMV-seropositive. The material sequenced was PBMCs. The rearrangement joins TRBV5-4 to TRBJ1-3, with 11 bases that match TRBD1. The CDR3 sequence: CASRQDRGPSYF. CDR3 nucleotide sequence: TGTGCCAGCAGACAGGACAGGGGGCCCTCCTATTTT.